This T cell receptor beta chain was observed in a study of T cell repertoires in cytomegalovirus infection (dated by TCRdb to between 2017 and 2020). For the study in its entirety: Because public TCR beta signatures pointed to carriage of CMV infection together with the matching HLA type, the HLA type of each donor mattered for the analysis. Study-wide findings and limitations: The ex vivo response was dominated by HLA-C-restricted CMV-specific TCR beta clonotypes, which also provided the single most frequent clonotype in two of eight donors. In both this cohort and an independent cohort of over 350 donors, the cumulative frequency of public TCR beta family members distinguished carriers of CMV infection plus the relevant HLA type.

TCRdb records Illumina HiSeq 1500 as the sequencer. TCRdb redid the processing of the public reads, applying fastp at Q25 and MiXCR, and retained in-frame beta chains. Identical CDR3 protein sequences are pooled into one entry, listed with their most common genes and DNA. In this sample the table shows fewer than 700,000 distinct CDR3 sequences, approximately 24% of which occur a single time. The top ten constitute around 7.6% of the sample. The germline V gene sets CDR1 to MNHEY and CDR2 to SVGEGT. The junction shows trimming of 4 bases on V and 5 bases on J, and the gene matches do not reach 13 bases of it. The CDR3 measures 16 amino acids from cysteine to phenylalanine. Here the CDR3 DNA is all that survives: 48 bases in frame from base 1. This clonotype has just one count. Its antigen has not been determined. Per-nucleotide qualities are absent, and no much larger clonotype sits a single base away. One read provides weak support.

The chain uses TRBV6-2 or TRBV6-3 and TRBJ1-2; 7 of the junction bases match TRBD1. Input material: CD8+ T cells from PBMCs. This sequence was found in a human donor in good health (CMV status not recorded). Some clones in this sample may be carry-over from other donors' samples. At the DNA level, the sequence is TGTGCCAGCAGTTTCTCGACAGAGCAGGGGGATTATGGCTACACCTTC. Its protein product is CASSFSTEQGDYGYTF.